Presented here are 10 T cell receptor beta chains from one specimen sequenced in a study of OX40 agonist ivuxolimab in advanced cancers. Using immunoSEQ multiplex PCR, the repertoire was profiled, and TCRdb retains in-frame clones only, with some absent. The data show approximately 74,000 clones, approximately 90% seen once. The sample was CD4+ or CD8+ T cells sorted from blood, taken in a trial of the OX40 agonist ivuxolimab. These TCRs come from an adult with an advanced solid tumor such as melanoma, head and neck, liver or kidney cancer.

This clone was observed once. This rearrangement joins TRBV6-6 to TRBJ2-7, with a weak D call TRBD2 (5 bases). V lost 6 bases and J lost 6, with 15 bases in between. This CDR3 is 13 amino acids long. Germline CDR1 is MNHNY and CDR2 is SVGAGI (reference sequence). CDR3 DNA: TGTGCCAGCAGAGAGGAGGTTCATCGCGAGCAGTACTTC. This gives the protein CASREEVHREQYF.

CDR3 in DNA: TGTGCCAGCAGCTGGGGGGAAGGCACCGGGGAGCTGTTTTTT. This codes for CASSWGEGTGELFF. The chain recombines TRBV7-6 with TRBJ2-2, with a weak D call TRBD2 (6 bases). Trimming removed 4 bases at V and 4 bases at J, with 10 bases between. CDR1 is SGHVS and CDR2 is FNYEAQ in the germline V gene. This CDR3 spans 14 amino acids.

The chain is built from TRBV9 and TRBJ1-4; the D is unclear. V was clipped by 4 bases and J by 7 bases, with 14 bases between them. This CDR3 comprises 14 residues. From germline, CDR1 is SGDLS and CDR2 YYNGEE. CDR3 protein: CASSNGPRGEKLFF. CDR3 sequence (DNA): TGTGCCAGCAGCAACGGGCCACGGGGTGAAAAACTGTTTTTT.

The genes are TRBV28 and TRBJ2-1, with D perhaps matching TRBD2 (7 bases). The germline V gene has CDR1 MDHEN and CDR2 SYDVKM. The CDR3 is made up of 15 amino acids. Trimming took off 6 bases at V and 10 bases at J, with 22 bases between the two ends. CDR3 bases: TGTGCCAGCAGCTTACAGGGTGCGGGAGCTCGGGAGCAGTTCTTC. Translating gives CASSLQGAGAREQFF.

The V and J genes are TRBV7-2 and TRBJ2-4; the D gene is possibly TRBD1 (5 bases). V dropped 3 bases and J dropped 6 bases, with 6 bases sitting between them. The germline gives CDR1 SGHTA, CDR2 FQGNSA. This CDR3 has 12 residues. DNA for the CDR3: TGTGCCAGCAGCTTTACAGGAAACATTCAGTACTTC. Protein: CASSFTGNIQYF.

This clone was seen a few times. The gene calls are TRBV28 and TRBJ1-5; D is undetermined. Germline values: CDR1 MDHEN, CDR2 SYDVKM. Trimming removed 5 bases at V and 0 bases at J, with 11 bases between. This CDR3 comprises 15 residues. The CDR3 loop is CASSRRTNSNQPQHF. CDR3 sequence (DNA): TGTGCCAGCAGTCGCCGCACAAATAGCAATCAGCCCCAGCATTTT.

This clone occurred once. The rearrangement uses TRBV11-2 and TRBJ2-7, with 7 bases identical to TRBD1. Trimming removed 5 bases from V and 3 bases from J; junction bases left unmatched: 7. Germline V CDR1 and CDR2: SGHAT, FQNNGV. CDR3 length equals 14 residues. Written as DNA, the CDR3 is TGTGCCAGCAGCCCGGGACAGTTTTTCTACGAGCAGTACTTC. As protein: CASSPGQFFYEQYF.

CDR3 protein: CASSLSGGQGTF. The CDR3 region has the DNA TGTGCCAGCAGTCTTTCCGGAGGTCAGGGCACCTTC. J is TRBJ1-2 and V is TRBV6-6, with D perhaps matching TRBD1 (5 bases). Germline V CDR1 and CDR2: MNHNY, SVGAGI (reference sequence). The CDR3 contains 12 residues. V gave up 5 bases and J gave up 13 bases, with 17 bases separating them.

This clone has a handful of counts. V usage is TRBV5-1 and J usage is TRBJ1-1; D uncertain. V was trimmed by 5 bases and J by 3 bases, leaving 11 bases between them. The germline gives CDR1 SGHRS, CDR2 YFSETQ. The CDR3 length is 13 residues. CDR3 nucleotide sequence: TGCGCCAGCAGTAAGGTTGTTGACACTGAAGCTTTCTTT. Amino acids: CASSKVVDTEAFF.

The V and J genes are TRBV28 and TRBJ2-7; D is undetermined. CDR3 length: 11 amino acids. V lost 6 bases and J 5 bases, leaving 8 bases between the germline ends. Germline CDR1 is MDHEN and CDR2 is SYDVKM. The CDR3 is CASRRSDEQYF. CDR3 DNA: TGTGCCAGCAGACGCAGCGACGAGCAGTACTTC. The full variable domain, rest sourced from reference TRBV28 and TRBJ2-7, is DVKVTQSSRYLVKRTGEKVFLECVQDMDHENMFWYRQDPGLGLRLIYFSYDVKMKEKGDIPEGYSVSREKKERFSLILESASTNQTSMYLCASRRSDEQYFGPGTRLTVT.